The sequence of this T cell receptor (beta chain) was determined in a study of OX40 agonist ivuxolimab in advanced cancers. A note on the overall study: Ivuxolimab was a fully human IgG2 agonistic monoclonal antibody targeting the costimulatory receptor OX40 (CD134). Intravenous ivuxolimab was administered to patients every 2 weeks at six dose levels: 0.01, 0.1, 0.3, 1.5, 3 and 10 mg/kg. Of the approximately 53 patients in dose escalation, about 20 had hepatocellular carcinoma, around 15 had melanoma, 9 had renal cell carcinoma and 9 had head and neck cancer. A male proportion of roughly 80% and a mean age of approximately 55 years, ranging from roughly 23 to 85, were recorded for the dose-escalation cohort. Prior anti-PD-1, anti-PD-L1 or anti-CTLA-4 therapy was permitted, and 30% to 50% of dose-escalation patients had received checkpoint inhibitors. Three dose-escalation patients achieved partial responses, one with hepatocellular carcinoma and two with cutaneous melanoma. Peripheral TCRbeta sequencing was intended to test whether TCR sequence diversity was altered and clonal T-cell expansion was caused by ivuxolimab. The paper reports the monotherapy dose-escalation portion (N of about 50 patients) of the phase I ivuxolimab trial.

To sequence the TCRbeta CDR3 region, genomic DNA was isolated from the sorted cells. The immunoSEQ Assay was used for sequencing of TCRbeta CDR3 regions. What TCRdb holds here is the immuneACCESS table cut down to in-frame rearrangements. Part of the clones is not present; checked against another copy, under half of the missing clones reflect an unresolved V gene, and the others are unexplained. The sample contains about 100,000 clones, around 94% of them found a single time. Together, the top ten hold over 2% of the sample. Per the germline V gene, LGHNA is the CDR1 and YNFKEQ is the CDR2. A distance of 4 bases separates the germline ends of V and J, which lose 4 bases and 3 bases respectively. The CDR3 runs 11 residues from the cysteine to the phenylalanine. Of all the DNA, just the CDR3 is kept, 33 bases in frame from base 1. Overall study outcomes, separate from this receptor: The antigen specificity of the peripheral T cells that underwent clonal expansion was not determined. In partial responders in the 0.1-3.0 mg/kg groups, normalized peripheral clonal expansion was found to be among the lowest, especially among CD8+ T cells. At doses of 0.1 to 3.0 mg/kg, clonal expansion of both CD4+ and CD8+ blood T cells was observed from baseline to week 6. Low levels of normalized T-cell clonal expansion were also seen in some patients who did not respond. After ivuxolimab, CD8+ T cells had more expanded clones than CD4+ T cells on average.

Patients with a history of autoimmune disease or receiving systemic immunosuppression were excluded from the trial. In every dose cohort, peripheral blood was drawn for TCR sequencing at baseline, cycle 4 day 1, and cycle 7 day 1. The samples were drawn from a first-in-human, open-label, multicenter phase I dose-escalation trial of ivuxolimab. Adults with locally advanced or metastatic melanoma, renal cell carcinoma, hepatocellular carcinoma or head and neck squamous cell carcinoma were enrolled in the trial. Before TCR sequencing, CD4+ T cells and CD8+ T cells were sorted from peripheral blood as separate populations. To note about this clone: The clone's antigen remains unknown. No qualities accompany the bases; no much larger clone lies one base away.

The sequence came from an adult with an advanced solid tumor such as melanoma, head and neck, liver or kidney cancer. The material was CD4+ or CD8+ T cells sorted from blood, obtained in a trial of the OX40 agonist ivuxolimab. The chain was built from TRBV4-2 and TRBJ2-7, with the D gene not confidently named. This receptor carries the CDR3 CASSRDYEQYF. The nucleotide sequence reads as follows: TGTGCCAGCAGCCGGGACTACGAGCAGTACTTC.